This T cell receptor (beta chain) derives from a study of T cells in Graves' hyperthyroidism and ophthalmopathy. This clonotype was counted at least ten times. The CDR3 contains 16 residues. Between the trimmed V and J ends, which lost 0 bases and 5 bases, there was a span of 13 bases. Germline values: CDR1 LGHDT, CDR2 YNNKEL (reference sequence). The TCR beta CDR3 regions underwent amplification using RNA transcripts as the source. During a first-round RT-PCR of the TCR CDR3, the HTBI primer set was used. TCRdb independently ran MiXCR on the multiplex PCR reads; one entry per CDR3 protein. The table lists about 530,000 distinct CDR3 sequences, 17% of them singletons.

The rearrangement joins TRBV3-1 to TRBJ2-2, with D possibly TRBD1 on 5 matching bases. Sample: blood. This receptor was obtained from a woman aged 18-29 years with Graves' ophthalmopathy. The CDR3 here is CASSQDMGPETGELFF. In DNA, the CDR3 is TGTGCCAGCAGCCAAGACATGGGGCCAGAGACCGGGGAGCTGTTTTTT.